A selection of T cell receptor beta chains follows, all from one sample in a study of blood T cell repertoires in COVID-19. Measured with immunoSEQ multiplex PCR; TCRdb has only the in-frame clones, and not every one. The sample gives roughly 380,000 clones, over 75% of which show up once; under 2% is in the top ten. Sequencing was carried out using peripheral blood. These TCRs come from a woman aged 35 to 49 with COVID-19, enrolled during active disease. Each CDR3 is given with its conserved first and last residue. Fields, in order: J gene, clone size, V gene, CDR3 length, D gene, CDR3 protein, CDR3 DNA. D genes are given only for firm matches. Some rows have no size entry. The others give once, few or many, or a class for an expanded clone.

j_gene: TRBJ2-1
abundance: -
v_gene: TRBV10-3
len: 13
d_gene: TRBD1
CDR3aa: CAISLYRGREQFF
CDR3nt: TGTGCCATCAGTTTATACAGGGGGCGCGAGCAGTTCTTC

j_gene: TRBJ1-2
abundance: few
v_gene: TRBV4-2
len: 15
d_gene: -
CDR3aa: CASSPGQDWNYGYTF
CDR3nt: TGTGCCAGCAGCCCAGGTCAGGACTGGAACTATGGCTACACCTTC

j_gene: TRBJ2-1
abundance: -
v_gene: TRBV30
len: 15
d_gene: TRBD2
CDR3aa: CAWSVTSGGPSEQFF
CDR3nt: TGTGCCTGGAGTGTTACTAGCGGGGGGCCGAGTGAGCAGTTCTTC

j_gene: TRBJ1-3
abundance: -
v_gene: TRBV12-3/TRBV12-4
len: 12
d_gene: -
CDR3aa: CASSLLEGTIYF
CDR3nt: TGTGCCAGCAGTTTATTAGAGGGCACCATATATTTT

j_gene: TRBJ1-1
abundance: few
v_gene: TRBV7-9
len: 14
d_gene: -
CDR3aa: CASSSTVSNTEAFF
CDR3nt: TGTGCCAGCAGCTCGACAGTATCGAACACTGAAGCTTTCTTT

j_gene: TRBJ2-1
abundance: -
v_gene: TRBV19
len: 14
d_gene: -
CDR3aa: CASSIDRGYNEQFF
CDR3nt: TGTGCCAGTAGTATAGATCGGGGTTACAATGAGCAGTTCTTC

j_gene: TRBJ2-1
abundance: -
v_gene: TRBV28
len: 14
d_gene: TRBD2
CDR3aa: CASSPGLALNEQFF
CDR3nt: TGTGCCAGCAGCCCGGGACTAGCCCTCAATGAGCAGTTCTTC

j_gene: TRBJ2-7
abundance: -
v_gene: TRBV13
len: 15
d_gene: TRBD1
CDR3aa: CASSRGPGGGYEQYF
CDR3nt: TGTGCCAGCAGCCGCGGCCCAGGGGGTGGCTACGAGCAGTACTTC

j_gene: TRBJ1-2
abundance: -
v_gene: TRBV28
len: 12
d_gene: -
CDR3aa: CASSLLTDGYTF
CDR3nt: TGTGCCAGCAGTTTACTCACGGATGGCTACACCTTC

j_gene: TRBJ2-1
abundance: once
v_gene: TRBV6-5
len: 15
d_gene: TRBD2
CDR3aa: CASSYSIGGRNEQFF
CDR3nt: TGTGCCAGCAGTTACTCGATCGGGGGGAGAAATGAGCAGTTCTTC

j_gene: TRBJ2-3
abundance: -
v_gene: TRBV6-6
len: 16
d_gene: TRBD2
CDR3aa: CASSYSGLAGTDTQYF
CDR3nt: TGTGCCAGCAGTTACTCAGGGCTAGCGGGTACAGATACGCAGTATTTT

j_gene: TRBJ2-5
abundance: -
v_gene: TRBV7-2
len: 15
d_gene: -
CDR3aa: CASSLDPGWQETQYF
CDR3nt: TGTGCCAGCAGCTTAGATCCGGGTTGGCAAGAGACCCAGTACTTC

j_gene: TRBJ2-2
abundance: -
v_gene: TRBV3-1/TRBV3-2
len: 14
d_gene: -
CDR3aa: CASSQAVFSGELFF
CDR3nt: TGTGCCAGCAGCCAAGCCGTGTTTTCCGGGGAGCTGTTTTTT

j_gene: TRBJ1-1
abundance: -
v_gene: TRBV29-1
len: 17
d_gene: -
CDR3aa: CSVEKRGGARVNTEAFF
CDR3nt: TGCAGCGTTGAAAAGAGAGGGGGTGCCCGCGTGAACACTGAAGCTTTCTTT

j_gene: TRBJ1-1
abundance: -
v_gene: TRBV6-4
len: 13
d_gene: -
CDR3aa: CASSEEVYTEAFF
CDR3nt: TGTGCCAGCAGTGAGGAGGTTTACACTGAAGCTTTCTTT

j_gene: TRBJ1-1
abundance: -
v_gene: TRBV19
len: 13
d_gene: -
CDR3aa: CASSSFRDPEAFF
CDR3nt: TGTGCCAGTAGCTCCTTCCGCGATCCTGAAGCTTTCTTT

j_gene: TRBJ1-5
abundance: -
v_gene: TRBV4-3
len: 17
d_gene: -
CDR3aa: CASSQGTGTGSGQPQHF
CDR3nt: TGCGCCAGCAGCCAAGGGACGGGTACAGGGTCCGGGCAGCCCCAGCATTTT

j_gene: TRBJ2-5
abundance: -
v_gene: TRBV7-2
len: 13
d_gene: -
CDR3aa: CASSLQVRETQYF
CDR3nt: TGTGCCAGCAGCTTACAGGTCAGAGAGACCCAGTACTTC

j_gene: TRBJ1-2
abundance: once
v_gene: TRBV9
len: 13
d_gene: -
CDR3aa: CASSVGAQYGYTF
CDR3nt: TGTGCCAGCAGCGTAGGGGCGCAGTATGGCTACACCTTC

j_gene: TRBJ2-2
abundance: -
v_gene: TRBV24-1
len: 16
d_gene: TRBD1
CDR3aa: CATSDLGRTGAGELFF
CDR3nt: TGTGCCACCAGTGATTTGGGTCGGACAGGGGCCGGGGAGCTGTTTTTT

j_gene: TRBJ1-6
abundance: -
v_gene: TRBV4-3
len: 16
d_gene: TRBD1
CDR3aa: CASSQEPQGANSPLHF
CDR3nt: TGCGCCAGCAGCCAAGAACCGCAGGGGGCAAATTCACCCCTCCACTTT

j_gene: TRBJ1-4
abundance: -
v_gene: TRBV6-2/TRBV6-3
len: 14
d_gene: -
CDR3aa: CASSSPQRREKLFF
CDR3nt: TGTGCCAGCAGTTCCCCCCAGCGACGTGAAAAACTGTTTTTT

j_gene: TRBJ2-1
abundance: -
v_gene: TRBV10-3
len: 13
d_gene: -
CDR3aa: CATSGNINNEQFF
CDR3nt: TGTGCCACCTCCGGGAATATTAACAATGAGCAGTTCTTC

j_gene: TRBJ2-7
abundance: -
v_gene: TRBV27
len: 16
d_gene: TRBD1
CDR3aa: CASSLSGQGSTYEQYF
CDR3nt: TGTGCCAGCAGTCTCTCCGGACAGGGGAGCACCTACGAGCAGTACTTC

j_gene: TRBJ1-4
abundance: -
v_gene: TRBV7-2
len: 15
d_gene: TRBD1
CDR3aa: CASSSTQGANEKLFF
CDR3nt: TGTGCCAGCAGCTCCACCCAGGGGGCTAATGAAAAACTGTTTTTT

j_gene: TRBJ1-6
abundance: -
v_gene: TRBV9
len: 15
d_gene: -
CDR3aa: CASSEGSGGNSPLHF
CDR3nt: TGTGCCAGCAGCGAGGGGTCGGGGGGAAATTCACCCCTCCACTTT

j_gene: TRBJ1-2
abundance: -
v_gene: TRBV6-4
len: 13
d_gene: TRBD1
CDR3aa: CASSDTGGLGYTF
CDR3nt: TGTGCCAGCAGTGACACAGGGGGCCTTGGCTACACCTTC

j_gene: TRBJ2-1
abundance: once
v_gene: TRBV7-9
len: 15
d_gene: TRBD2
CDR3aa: CASSLGLAGDDEQFF
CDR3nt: TGTGCCAGCAGCTTAGGGTTAGCGGGAGATGATGAGCAGTTCTTC

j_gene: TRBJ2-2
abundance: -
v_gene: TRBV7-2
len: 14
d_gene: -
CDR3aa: CASSLVRNTGELFF
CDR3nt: TGTGCCAGCAGCTTAGTCAGGAACACCGGGGAGCTGTTTTTT

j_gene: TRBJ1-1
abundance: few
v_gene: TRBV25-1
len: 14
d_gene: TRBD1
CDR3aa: CASSVTGVGTEAFF
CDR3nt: TGTGCCAGCAGTGTTACAGGGGTAGGTACTGAAGCTTTCTTT

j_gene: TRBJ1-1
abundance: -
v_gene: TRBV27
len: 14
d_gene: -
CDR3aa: CASSFRAGNTEAFF
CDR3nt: TGTGCCAGCAGTTTTAGGGCGGGGAACACTGAAGCTTTCTTT

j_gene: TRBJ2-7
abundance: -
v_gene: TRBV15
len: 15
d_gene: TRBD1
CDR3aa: CATSRDNQGADEQYF
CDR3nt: TGTGCCACCAGCAGAGATAATCAGGGGGCAGACGAGCAGTACTTC

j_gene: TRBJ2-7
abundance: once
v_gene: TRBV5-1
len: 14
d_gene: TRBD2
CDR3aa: CASSPFGRDYEQYF
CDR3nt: TGCGCCAGCAGCCCTTTTGGGAGGGACTACGAGCAGTACTTC

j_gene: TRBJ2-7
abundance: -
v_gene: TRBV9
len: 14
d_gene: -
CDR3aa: CASSVDVGRYEQYF
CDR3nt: TGTGCCAGCAGCGTAGACGTGGGGCGATACGAGCAGTACTTC

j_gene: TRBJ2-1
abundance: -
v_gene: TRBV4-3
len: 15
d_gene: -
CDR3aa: CASSSGSSSYNEQFF
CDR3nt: TGCGCCAGCAGCTCCGGGAGTAGCTCCTACAATGAGCAGTTCTTC

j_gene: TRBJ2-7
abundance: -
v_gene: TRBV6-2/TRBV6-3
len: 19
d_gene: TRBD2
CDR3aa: CASSNNVPGLAGAVHEQYF
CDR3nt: TGTGCCAGCAGTAACAATGTCCCGGGACTAGCGGGAGCGGTCCACGAGCAGTACTTC

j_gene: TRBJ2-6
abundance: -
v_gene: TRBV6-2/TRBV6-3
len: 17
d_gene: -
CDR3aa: CASSWSGRISGANVLTF
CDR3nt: TGTGCCAGCAGTTGGTCAGGGCGAATCTCTGGGGCCAACGTCCTGACTTTC

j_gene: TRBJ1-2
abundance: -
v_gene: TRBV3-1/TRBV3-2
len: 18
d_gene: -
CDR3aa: CASSPRNPGTQIGRGYTF
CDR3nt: TGTGCCAGCAGCCCCAGGAACCCCGGGACTCAAATCGGGAGGGGCTACACCTTC

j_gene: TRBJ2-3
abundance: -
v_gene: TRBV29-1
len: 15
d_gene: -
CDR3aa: CSVEGVGGATDTQYF
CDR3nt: TGCAGCGTTGAAGGTGTCGGGGGAGCCACAGATACGCAGTATTTT

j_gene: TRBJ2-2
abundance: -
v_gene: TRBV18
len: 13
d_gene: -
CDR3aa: CASSPARAGELFF
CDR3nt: TGTGCCAGCTCACCGGCCCGGGCCGGGGAGCTGTTTTTT

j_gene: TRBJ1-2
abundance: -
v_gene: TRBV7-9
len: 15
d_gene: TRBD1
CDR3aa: CASSSHGQGSYGYTF
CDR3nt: TGTGCCAGCAGCTCCCACGGACAGGGCAGCTATGGCTACACCTTC

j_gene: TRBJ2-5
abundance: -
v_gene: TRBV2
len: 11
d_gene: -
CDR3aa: CASSDSGTQYF
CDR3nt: TGTGCCAGCAGTGATTCCGGGACCCAGTACTTC

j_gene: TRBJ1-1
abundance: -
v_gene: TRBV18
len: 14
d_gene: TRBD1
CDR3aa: CASSPPTSGGEAFF
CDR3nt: TGTGCCAGCTCACCCCCTACCTCAGGGGGCGAAGCTTTCTTT